The T cell receptor (beta chain) described here comes from a study of memory CD8 T cells in hepatitis C reinfection. Background on the study: After reinfection, a couple of primary-infection resolvers became chronically infected. Pre-reinfection samples were taken 55 to 20 weeks before detection.

Germline V gene lookup returns CDR1 GTSNPN and CDR2 SVGIG (reference sequence). The V and J ends lost 0 bases and 9 bases respectively, with 3 bases between them. The CDR3 is made up of 11 amino acids. Time point noted: pre-reinfection, 55 to 20 weeks before reinfection detection. The sorted cells went straight to TCR sequencing with no prior in vitro expansion. People who inject drugs from Montreal's HEPCO study were the donors. A remark on this clone: Other nucleotide sequences in the sample specify the same CDR3.

Profiling relied on immunoSEQ multiplex PCR, and the TCRdb table lists in-frame clones only, not all of them. The data contain 45,000 to 65,000 clones, 85% to 90% of them singletons. This receptor was obtained from a young man with hepatitis C virus infection. The sequencing sample was made of naive CD8+ T cells sorted from blood. The chain recombines TRBV30 with TRBJ1-6; D not certain. The CDR3 nucleotides are TGTGCCTGGAGTGTCTCTTCACCCCTCCACTTT. Protein: CAWSVSSPLHF.